Below are 21 T cell receptor beta chains sequenced from a single sample in a study of T cells after yellow fever vaccination. TCRdb re-derived calls from the 5' RACE reads in MiXCR, one entry per CDR3 protein. Among about 96,000 distinct CDR3 sequences listed, over 8% were seen once. This sample comprised CD8+ T cells not binding an NS4B(214-222) dextramer, sorted from PBMCs, obtained roughly 14 days after the first yellow fever vaccination. These receptors all stem from a man aged 18-30 years who received the YFV17D yellow fever vaccine.

The rearrangement links TRBV5-4 to TRBJ2-3; perhaps TRBD2 as D (5 bases). The CDR3 is 14 residues long. Germline loops: CDR1 SGHNT, CDR2 YYREEE (reference sequence). V dropped 4 bases and J dropped 0 bases, with 9 bases sitting between them. CDR3 protein: CASSGAVSTDTQYF. DNA of the CDR3: TGTGCCAGCAGCGGAGCGGTTAGCACAGATACGCAGTATTTT.

This clonotype came up a few times. V and J are TRBV4-1 and TRBJ1-4, with D maybe TRBD1 (5 bases). Between the trimmed V and J ends, which lost 1 base and 3 bases, there was a span of 12 bases. The CDR3 runs to 16 residues. CDR1 and CDR2 (germline): MGHRA, YSYEKL. CDR3 DNA: TGCGCCAGCAGCCAAGGTCGAGGGGCTGCTAATGAAAAACTGTTTTTT. Protein: CASSQGRGAANEKLFF.

This chain's CDR3 is CASSQVRESYNEQFF. In nucleotides, the CDR3 is TGCGCCAGCAGCCAAGTACGGGAGTCCTACAATGAGCAGTTCTTC. This chain uses TRBV4-1 with TRBJ2-1, with D perhaps TRBD2 (6 bases). Germline V gives CDR1 MGHRA, CDR2 YSYEKL. CDR3 length equals 15 residues. The V gene lost 1 base and the J gene lost 1 base, with 8 bases spanning the gap.

The gene calls are TRBV14 and TRBJ2-5, with TRBD2 matching over 12 bases. Unmatched junction bases numbered 13, after V lost 0 bases and J lost 5 bases. Germline values: CDR1 SGHDN, CDR2 FVKESK. The CDR3 consists of 19 residues. The chain's CDR3 is CASSQDRGPRTSGVETQYF. The DNA for the CDR3 is TGTGCCAGCAGCCAAGACAGGGGGCCTCGGACTAGCGGGGTGGAGACCCAGTACTTC. Looking up the rest from reference TRBV14 and TRBJ2-5 gives the full variable domain: EAGVTQFPSHSVIEKGQTVTLRCDPISGHDNLYWYRRVMGKEIKFLLHFVKESKQDESGMPNNRFLAERTGGTYSTLKVQPAELEDSGVYFCASSQDRGPRTSGVETQYFGPGTRLLVL.

This clonotype was observed many times. V is TRBV11-2 and J is TRBJ2-1; no reliable D call. Germline CDR1 reads SGHAT; CDR2 reads FQNNGV. The CDR3 extends over 14 amino acids. V gave up 4 bases and J gave up 4 bases, with 11 bases separating them. The CDR3 nucleotides read TGTGCCAGCAGCTCAGACCTGGAATACAATGAGCAGTTCTTC. Translating it yields CASSSDLEYNEQFF. Filled out from reference TRBV11-2 and TRBJ2-1, the complete variable domain reads EAGVAQSPRYKIIEKRQSVAFWCNPISGHATLYWYQQILGQGPKLLIQFQNNGVVDDSQLPKDRFSAERLKGVDSTLKIQPAKLEDSAVYLCASSSDLEYNEQFFGPGTRLTVL.

In its sample, this clonotype was seen many times. The CDR3 DNA is TGTGCCAGCAGCCCCTCGGGGACCGGGGAGCTGTTTTTT. This gives the protein CASSPSGTGELFF. The chain recombines TRBV9 with TRBJ2-2, with D maybe TRBD2 (5 bases). The length of the CDR3 is 13 residues. The V gene's germline CDR1 is SGDLS and CDR2 YYNGEE. Trimming removed 4 bases at V and 5 bases at J, with 9 bases between.

This clonotype appeared many times. V and J are TRBV6-2 or TRBV6-3 and TRBJ1-6; possible D gene TRBD1, 5 bases. V was trimmed by 0 bases and J by 9 bases, leaving 9 bases between them. CDR3 length: 14 residues. Germline V gene sequence: CDR1 MNHEY, CDR2 SVGEGT. The CDR3 loop is CASSYSGGTSPLHF. The CDR3 region has the DNA TGTGCCAGCAGTTACTCGGGGGGGACTTCACCCCTCCACTTT.

The V and J genes are TRBV6-2 or TRBV6-3 and TRBJ2-2; a weak D match, TRBD2 (6 bases). The V end lost 7 bases, the J end lost 5 bases, and 20 bases lay between the germline ends. CDR1 and CDR2 from the germline V gene are MNHEY and SVGEGT. The CDR3 contains 16 residues. The CDR3 region is CASTPPGESLTGELFF. The CDR3 bases are TGTGCCAGCACTCCTCCGGGGGAGTCATTGACCGGGGAGCTGTTTTTT.

This clonotype was detected ten times or more. The rearrangement uses TRBV4-1 and TRBJ1-1; no firm D call. Germline V CDR1 and CDR2: MGHRA, YSYEKL. Deletions cut 2 bases from V and 3 bases from J, with 13 bases between. The CDR3 totals 15 residues. CDR3 DNA sequence: TGCGCCAGCAGCCAACAGATGGGCAGAGACACTGAAGCTTTCTTT. Its protein product is CASSQQMGRDTEAFF.

This clonotype occurred a few times. V and J are TRBV4-3 and TRBJ2-2; 8 bases are a match to TRBD1. Germline V CDR1 and CDR2: LGHNA, YSLEER. The CDR3 has 18 amino acids. Unmatched junction bases numbered 10, after V lost 1 base and J lost 3 bases. Written as DNA, the CDR3 is TGCGCCAGCAGCCAAGGGTTATACAGGGGGTCGGACACCGGGGAGCTGTTTTTT. It translates to CASSQGLYRGSDTGELFF.

This sequence joins TRBV19 and TRBJ1-1, with 7 bases fitting TRBD1. Unmatched junction bases numbered 9, after V lost 5 bases and J lost 3 bases. This CDR3 comprises 15 residues. Germline V gene lookup returns CDR1 LNHDA and CDR2 SQIVND (reference sequence). CDR3 protein: CASSLGQTAYTEAFF. CDR3 nucleotide sequence: TGTGCCAGTAGTTTGGGACAGACGGCTTACACTGAAGCTTTCTTT.

This clonotype was seen only a few times. V usage is TRBV7-6 and J usage is TRBJ2-1, with D maybe TRBD2 (6 bases). V dropped 2 bases and J dropped 6 bases, with 8 bases sitting between them. This CDR3 region has 13 residues. CDR1 is SGHVS and CDR2 is FNYEAQ in the germline V gene. CDR3 amino acids: CASSLQAGNEQFF. The CDR3 DNA follows: TGTGCCAGCAGCTTACAAGCGGGCAATGAGCAGTTCTTC.

This clonotype occurred many times. The J gene is TRBJ2-1, the V gene TRBV5-1; 7 nucleotides match TRBD1. The V and J ends lost 2 bases and 7 bases, in that order; junction bases with no gene match: 9. Looked up from germline, CDR1 is SGHRS and CDR2 is YFSETQ. The CDR3 loop spans 15 amino acids. The DNA for the CDR3 is TGCGCCAGCAGCTTTGGACAGGCCTTACGGAATGAGCAGTTCTTC. Translated: CASSFGQALRNEQFF.

This clonotype was seen many times. The gene calls are TRBV12-3 or TRBV12-4 and TRBJ2-2; D ambiguous. The CDR3 is 12 residues long. Trimming removed 6 bases from V and 6 bases from J, with 8 bases in between. CDR3 in amino acids: CASSPWAGELFF. The CDR3 DNA reads as TGTGCCAGCAGCCCCTGGGCCGGGGAGCTGTTTTTT.

The chain is built from TRBV21-1 and TRBJ2-7. TRBV21-1 is marked as a pseudogene. This CDR3 region has 14 residues. CDR3 in amino acids: CASSKRTDTYEQYV. The CDR3 region has the DNA TGTGCCAGCAGCAAACGGACGGATACCTACGAGCAGTACGTC.

V and J are TRBV6-2 or TRBV6-3 and TRBJ1-2; D unclear. Trimming removed 6 bases at V and 4 bases at J, with 9 bases between. This CDR3 has 12 amino acids. Germline CDR1 reads MNHEY; CDR2 reads SVGEGT. The CDR3 loop reads CASSNIAYGYTF. The CDR3 coding sequence is TGTGCCAGCAGCAATATCGCCTATGGCTACACCTTC.

Only a few counts were recorded for this clonotype. V gene TRBV29-1 combines with J gene TRBJ2-7; the D is unclear. The CDR3 length is 10 residues. Germline CDR1 SQVTM, CDR2 ANQGSEA. Deletions cut 0 bases from V and 3 bases from J, with 0 bases between. The CDR3 region has the DNA TGCAGCGTTGAAGACTACGAGCAGTACTTC. Residues: CSVEDYEQYF.

The rearrangement links TRBV3-1 to TRBJ2-5, with D uncertain. The CDR3 contains 16 residues. The germline CDR1 and CDR2 sequences are LGHDT and YNNKEL (reference sequence). Trimming stripped 1 base from V and 4 bases from J, with 16 bases between. The CDR3 DNA reads TGTGCCAGCAGCCAAGGATCGGTTCGGTTTGGAGAGACCCAGTACTTC. Its translation: CASSQGSVRFGETQYF.

This clonotype was detected a few times. V and J are TRBV12-3 or TRBV12-4 and TRBJ2-7; 9 nucleotides agree with TRBD1. CDR3 length: 13 amino acids. Unmatched junction bases numbered 3, after V lost 4 bases and J lost 5 bases. DNA of the CDR3: TGTGCCAGCAGTTGGACAGGGGTCAACGAGCAGTACTTC. It codes for CASSWTGVNEQYF.

A few counts support this clonotype. The rearrangement joins TRBV11-2 to TRBJ2-2; D tentatively reads TRBD1 or TRBD2 (5 bases each). Germline loops: CDR1 SGHAT, CDR2 FQNNGV. V lost 6 bases to trimming and J lost 3 bases, with 17 bases between them. The CDR3 extends over 16 amino acids. The CDR3 DNA follows: TGTGCCAGCAGTCATTGGGACGACCGGTACACCGGGGAGCTGTTTTTT. This codes for CASSHWDDRYTGELFF.

V is TRBV30 and J is TRBJ2-1; D possibly corresponds to TRBD1 (6 bases). Germline loops: CDR1 GTSNPN, CDR2 SVGIG (reference sequence). The CDR3 has 13 residues. V lost 0 bases to trimming and J lost 7 bases, with 10 bases between them. CDR3 nucleotide sequence: TGTGCCTGGAGTGTAACAGGGTTGAATGAGCAGTTCTTC. This codes for CAWSVTGLNEQFF.